These T cell receptor beta chains were read from a single sample in a study of T cells in Graves' hyperthyroidism and ophthalmopathy. MiXCR was run by TCRdb on the multiplex PCR reads, yielding one entry per CDR3 protein. The data contain 300,000 to 400,000 distinct CDR3 sequences, less than 20% of them seen just once; the ten biggest clones take up 40%. Sequenced: blood. All receptors derive from a man aged 18 to 30 with Graves' ophthalmopathy. CDR3s include the opening cysteine and the closing phenylalanine or tryptophan. The D gene is left open where the match is weak. A row's size may be missing; if present it is once, few, many or a size class.

v_gene,abundance,j_gene,d_gene,CDR3aa,CDR3nt
TRBV28,NA,TRBJ2-7,TRBD1,CASSFGTGNTYEQYF,TGTGCCAGCAGTTTCGGGACAGGGAACACCTACGAGCAGTACTTC
TRBV12-3/TRBV12-4,many,TRBJ1-2,NA,CASSSIPLSYGYTF,TGTGCCAGCAGCTCCATTCCATTAAGTTATGGCTACACCTTC
TRBV6-1,many,TRBJ2-7,TRBD1,CASSSDGQDSYEQYF,TGTGCCAGCAGTTCTGATGGACAGGATTCCTACGAGCAGTACTTC
TRBV20-1,many,TRBJ2-7,TRBD1,CSARDLLGTGSSYEQYF,TGCAGTGCTAGAGATCTCTTGGGGACAGGAAGCTCCTACGAGCAGTACTTC
TRBV27,few,TRBJ2-1,NA,CASSSRLRDEQFF,TGTGCCAGCAGTTCCCGCCTGAGGGATGAGCAGTTCTTC
TRBV7-3,many,TRBJ1-1,NA,CASSTNTNTEAFF,TGTGCCAGCAGCACAAACACGAACACTGAAGCTTTCTTT
TRBV5-1,many,TRBJ2-3,NA,CASSLDRGGDTQYF,TGCGCCAGCAGCTTGGACAGGGGAGGAGATACGCAGTATTTT
TRBV7-9,NA,TRBJ1-2,TRBD1,CASSGLSRGTGHGYTF,TGTGCCAGCAGCGGGCTATCACGGGGGACAGGTCATGGCTACACCTTC
TRBV2,many,TRBJ2-2,NA,CASTWTQNTGELFF,TGTGCCAGCACTTGGACCCAAAACACCGGGGAGCTGTTTTTT
TRBV20-1,few,TRBJ2-7,TRBD2,CSAGTSGLYEQYF,TGCAGTGCGGGGACTAGCGGGCTATACGAGCAGTACTTC
TRBV20-1,many,TRBJ2-5,TRBD2,CSARDLTSSQETQYF,TGCAGTGCTAGAGATCTGACTAGCTCCCAAGAGACCCAGTACTTC
TRBV6-2/TRBV6-3,few,TRBJ1-5,NA,CASSYAVGSGLSNQPQHF,TGTGCCAGCAGTTACGCCGTAGGATCCGGACTTAGCAATCAGCCCCAGCATTTT
TRBV20-1,many,TRBJ1-5,NA,CSAQMGVAGPQHF,TGCAGTGCTCAGATGGGGGTGGCCGGGCCCCAGCATTTT
TRBV2,once,TRBJ1-1,TRBD1,CASSAHRDRARGTEAFF,TGTGCCAGCAGCGCCCACCGGGACAGGGCCCGTGGCACTGAAGCTTTCTTT
TRBV5-1,many,TRBJ2-3,NA,CASSSGPTQYF,TGCGCCAGCAGTTCTGGCCCTACGCAGTATTTT
TRBV6-2/TRBV6-3,many,TRBJ2-1,NA,CASSGALLTIDEQFF,TGTGCCAGCAGTGGGGCCCTGCTTACAATTGATGAGCAGTTCTTC
TRBV2,many,TRBJ2-1,TRBD1,CASSGETGGDEQFF,TGTGCCAGCAGTGGGGAGACAGGGGGCGACGAGCAGTTCTTC